The 2 T cell receptor beta chains below were found in one sample sequenced in a study of CD8 T cells in Susac syndrome. The RNA, about 0.5 to 1 ug, was put through reverse transcription using random hexamers. TCRdb redid the calling of the immunoSEQ multiplex PCR reads with MiXCR, one entry per CDR3 protein. Among about 52,000 distinct CDR3 sequences listed, 85% to 95% were seen once. Sequencing was done on a sample of CD8+ T cells from PBMCs. The receptors stem from a human donor with multiple sclerosis.

This clonotype was picked up one time. V is TRBV12-3 or TRBV12-4 and J is TRBJ2-2; D not resolved. This CDR3 contains 15 residues. The ends were cut back, 3 bases at V and 0 bases at J, with 8 bases in the middle. The CDR3 spells CASSFVTPNTGELFF. The CDR3 bases are TGTGCCAGCAGTTTTGTGACACCGAACACCGGGGAGCTGTTTTTT.

This sequence joins TRBV27 and TRBJ2-1; TRBD2 might be the D (5 bases). Germline V gene data show CDR1 as MNHEY and CDR2 as SMNVEV (reference sequence). The V end lost 5 bases, the J end lost 9 bases, and 17 bases lay between the germline ends. The CDR3 is 14 amino acids. The CDR3 region has the DNA TGTGCCAGCAGTCCCCAGGTAGCCCGGGGTGAGCAGTTCTTC. Translated, it gives CASSPQVARGEQFF.